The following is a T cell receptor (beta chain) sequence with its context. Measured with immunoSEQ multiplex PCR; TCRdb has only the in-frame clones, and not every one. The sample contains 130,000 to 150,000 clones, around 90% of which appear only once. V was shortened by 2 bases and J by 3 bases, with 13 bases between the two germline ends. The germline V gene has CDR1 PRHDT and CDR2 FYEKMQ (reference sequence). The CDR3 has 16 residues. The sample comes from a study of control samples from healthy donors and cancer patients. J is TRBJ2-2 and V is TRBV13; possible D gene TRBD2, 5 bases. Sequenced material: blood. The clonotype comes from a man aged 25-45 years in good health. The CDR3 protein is CASSLKFREYTGELFF. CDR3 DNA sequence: TGTGCCAGCAGCTTAAAGTTCCGGGAATACACCGGGGAGCTGTTTTTT. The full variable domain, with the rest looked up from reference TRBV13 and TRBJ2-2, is AAGVIQSPRHLIKEKRETATLKCYPIPRHDTVYWYQQGPGQDPQFLISFYEKMQSDKGSIPDRFSAQQFSDYHSELNMSSLELGDSALYFCASSLKFREYTGELFFGEGSRLTVL.